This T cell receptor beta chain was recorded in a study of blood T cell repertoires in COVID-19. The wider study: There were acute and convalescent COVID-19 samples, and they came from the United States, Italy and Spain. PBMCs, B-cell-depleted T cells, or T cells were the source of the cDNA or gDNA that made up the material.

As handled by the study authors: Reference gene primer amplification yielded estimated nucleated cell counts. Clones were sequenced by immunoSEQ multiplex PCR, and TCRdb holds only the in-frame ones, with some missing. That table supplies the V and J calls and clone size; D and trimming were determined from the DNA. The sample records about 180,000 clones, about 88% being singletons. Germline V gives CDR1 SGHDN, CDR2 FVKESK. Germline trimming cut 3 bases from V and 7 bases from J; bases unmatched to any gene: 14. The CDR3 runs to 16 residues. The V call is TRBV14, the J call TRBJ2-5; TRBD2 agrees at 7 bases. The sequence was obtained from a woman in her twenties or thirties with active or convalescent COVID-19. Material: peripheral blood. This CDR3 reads CASSHTRSGALGTQYF. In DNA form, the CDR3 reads TGTGCCAGCAGCCATACCCGGAGCGGGGCCTTAGGGACCCAGTACTTC.